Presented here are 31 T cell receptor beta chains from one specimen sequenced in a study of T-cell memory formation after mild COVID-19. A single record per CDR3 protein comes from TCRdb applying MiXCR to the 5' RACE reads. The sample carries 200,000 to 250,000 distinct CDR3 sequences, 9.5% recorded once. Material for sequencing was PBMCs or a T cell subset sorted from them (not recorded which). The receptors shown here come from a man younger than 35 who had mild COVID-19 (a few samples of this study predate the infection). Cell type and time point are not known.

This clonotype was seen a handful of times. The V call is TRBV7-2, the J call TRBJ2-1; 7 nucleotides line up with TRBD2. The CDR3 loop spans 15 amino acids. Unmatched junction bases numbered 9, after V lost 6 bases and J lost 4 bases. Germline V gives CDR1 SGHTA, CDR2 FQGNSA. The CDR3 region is CASRSRDYQYNEQFF. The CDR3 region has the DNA TGTGCCAGCAGGAGCCGGGACTACCAATACAATGAGCAGTTCTTC.

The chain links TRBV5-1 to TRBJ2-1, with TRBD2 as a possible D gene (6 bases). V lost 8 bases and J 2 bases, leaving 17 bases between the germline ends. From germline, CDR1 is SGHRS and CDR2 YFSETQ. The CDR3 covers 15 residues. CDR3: CASLAGKEPYNEQFF. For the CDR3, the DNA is TGCGCCAGTTTGGCGGGGAAGGAACCCTACAATGAGCAGTTCTTC.

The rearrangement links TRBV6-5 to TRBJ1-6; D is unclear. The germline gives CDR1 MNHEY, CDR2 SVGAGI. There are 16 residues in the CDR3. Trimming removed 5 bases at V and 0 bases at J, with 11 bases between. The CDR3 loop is CASSQEKSSYNSPLHF. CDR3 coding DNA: TGTGCCAGCAGTCAGGAAAAGAGCTCCTATAATTCACCCCTCCACTTT.

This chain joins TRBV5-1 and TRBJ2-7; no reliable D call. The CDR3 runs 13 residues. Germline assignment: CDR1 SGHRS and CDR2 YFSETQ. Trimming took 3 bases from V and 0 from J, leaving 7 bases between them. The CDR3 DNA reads TGCGCCAGCAGCTCCCCCCTCTCCTACGAGCAGTACTTC. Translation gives CASSSPLSYEQYF.

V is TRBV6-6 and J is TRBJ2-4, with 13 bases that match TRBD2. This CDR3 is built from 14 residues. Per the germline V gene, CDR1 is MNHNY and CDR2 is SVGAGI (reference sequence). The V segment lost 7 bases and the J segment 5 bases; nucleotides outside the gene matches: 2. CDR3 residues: CASTTSGGENIQYF. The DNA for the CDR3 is TGTGCCAGCACTACTAGCGGGGGGGAAAACATTCAGTACTTC.

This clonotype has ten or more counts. The CDR3 spells CASAGWVNTEAFF. In DNA form, the CDR3 reads TGTGCCAGCGCAGGGTGGGTGAACACTGAAGCTTTCTTT. This chain links TRBV7-9 with TRBJ1-1; weak D call: TRBD1 (5 bases). The CDR3 has 13 amino acids. In germline, CDR1 is SEHNR, CDR2 FQNEAQ (reference sequence). Between the trimmed V and J ends, which lost 8 bases and 0 bases, there was a span of 10 bases. Looking up the rest from reference TRBV7-9 and TRBJ1-1 gives the full variable domain: DTGVSQNPRHKITKRGQNVTFRCDPISEHNRLYWYRQTLGQGPEFLTYFQNEAQLEKSRLLSDRFSAERPKGSFSTLEIQRTEQGDSAMYLCASAGWVNTEAFFGQGTRLTVV.

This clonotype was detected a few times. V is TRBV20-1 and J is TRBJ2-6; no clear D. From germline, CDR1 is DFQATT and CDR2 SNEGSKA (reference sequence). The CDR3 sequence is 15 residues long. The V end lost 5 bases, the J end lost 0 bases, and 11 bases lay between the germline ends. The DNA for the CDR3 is TGCAGTGCTCTAGTGGGTAGCTCTGGGGCCAACGTCCTGACTTTC. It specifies CSALVGSSGANVLTF.

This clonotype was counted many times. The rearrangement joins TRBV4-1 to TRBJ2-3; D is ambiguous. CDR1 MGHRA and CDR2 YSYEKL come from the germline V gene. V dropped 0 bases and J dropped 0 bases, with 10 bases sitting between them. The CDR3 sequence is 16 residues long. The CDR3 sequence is CASSQEAQPSTDTQYF. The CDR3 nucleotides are TGCGCCAGCAGCCAAGAAGCACAGCCTAGCACAGATACGCAGTATTTT.

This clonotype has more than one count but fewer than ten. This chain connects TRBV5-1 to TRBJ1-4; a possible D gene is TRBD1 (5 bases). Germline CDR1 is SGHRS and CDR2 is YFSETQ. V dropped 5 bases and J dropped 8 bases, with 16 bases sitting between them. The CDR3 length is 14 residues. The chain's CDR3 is CASRPGGGPEKLFF. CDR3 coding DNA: TGCGCCAGCAGACCCGGCGGGGGTCCGGAAAAACTGTTTTTT.

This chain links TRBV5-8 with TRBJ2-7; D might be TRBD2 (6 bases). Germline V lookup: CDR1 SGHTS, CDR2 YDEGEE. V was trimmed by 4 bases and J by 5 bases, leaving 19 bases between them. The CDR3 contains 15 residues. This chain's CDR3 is CASSKSIYRGNEQYF. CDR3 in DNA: TGTGCCAGCAGCAAGAGCATCTACCGGGGGAACGAGCAGTACTTC.

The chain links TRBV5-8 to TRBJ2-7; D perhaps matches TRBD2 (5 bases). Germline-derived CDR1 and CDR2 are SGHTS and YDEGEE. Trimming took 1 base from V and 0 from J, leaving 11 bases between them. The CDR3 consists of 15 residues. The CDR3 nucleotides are TGTGCCAGCAGCTTGTGGCGGGTGAGCTCCTACGAGCAGTACGTC. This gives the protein CASSLWRVSSYEQYV.

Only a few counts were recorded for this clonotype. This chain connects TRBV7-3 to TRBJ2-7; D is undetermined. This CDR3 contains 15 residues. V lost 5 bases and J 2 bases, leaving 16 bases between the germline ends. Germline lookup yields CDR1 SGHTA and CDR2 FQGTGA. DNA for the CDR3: TGTGCCAGCAGCCTCACGCCGGGCGGTACCTACGAGCAGTACTTC. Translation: CASSLTPGGTYEQYF.

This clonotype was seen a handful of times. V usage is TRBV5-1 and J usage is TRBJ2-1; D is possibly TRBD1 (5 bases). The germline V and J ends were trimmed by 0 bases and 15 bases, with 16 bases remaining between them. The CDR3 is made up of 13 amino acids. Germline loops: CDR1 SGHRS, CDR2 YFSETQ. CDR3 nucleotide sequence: TGCGCCAGCAGCTTGGGCGACAGTGGGGTTTTGTTCTTC. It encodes CASSLGDSGVLFF.

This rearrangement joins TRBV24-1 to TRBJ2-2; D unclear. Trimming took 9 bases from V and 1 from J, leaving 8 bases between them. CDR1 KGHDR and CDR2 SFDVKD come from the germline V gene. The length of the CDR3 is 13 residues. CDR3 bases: TGTGCCACCGGGATGGAGAACACCGGGGAGCTGTTTTTT. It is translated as CATGMENTGELFF.

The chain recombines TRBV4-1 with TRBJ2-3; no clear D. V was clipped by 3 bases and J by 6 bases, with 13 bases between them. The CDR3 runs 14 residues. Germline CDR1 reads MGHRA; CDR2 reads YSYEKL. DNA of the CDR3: TGCGCCAGCAGCCAGAGCCACAGCCCGGATACGCAGTATTTT. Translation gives CASSQSHSPDTQYF.

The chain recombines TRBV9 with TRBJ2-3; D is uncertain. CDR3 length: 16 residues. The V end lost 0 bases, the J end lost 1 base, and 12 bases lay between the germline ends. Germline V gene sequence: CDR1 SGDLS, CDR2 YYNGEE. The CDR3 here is CASSVGRASRTDTQYF. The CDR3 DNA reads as TGTGCCAGCAGCGTAGGTAGGGCCTCACGCACAGATACGCAGTATTTT.

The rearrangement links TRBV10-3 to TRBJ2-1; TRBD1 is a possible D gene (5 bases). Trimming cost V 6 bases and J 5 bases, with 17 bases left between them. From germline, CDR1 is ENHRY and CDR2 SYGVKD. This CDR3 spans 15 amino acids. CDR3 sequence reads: CAISDPQGPHNEQFF. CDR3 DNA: TGTGCCATCAGCGATCCTCAGGGTCCCCACAATGAGCAGTTCTTC.

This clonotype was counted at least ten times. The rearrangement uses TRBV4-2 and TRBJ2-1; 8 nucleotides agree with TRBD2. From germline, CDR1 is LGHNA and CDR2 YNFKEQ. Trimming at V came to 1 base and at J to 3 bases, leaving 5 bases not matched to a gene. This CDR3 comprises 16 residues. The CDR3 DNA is TGTGCCAGCAGCCAAGCAGCGCGGGGGGTCTACAATGAGCAGTTCTTC. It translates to CASSQAARGVYNEQFF.

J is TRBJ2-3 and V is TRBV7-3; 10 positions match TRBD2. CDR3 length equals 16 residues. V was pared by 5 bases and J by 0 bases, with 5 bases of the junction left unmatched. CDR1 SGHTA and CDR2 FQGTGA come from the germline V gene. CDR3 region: CASSVSGGRSTDTQYF. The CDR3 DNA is TGTGCCAGCAGCGTTAGCGGGGGGCGAAGCACAGATACGCAGTATTTT.

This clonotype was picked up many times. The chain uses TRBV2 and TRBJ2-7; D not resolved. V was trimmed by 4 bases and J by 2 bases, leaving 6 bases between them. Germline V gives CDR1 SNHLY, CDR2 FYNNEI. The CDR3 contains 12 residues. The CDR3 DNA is TGTGCCAGCAGTGGCCGACCCTACGAGCAGTACTTC. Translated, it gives CASSGRPYEQYF.

CDR3 nucleotide sequence: TGTGCCAGCAGCCGCCAAGGGACCTCTCGAGGAAACATTCAGTACTTC. Protein product: CASSRQGTSRGNIQYF. The chain links TRBV7-9 to TRBJ2-4; D could derive from TRBD1 or TRBD2 (5 bases each). The germline CDR1 and CDR2 sequences are SEHNR and FQNEAQ (reference sequence). Trimming removed 5 bases from V and 6 bases from J, with 20 bases in between. The CDR3 is 16 residues long.

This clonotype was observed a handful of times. Here the CDR3 reads CASSLGQEQFF. DNA of the CDR3: TGTGCCAGCAGTCTGGGACAGGAGCAGTTCTTC. This chain links TRBV12-3 or TRBV12-4 with TRBJ2-1; 7 bases align to TRBD1. The trim removed 5 bases at V and 10 bases at J, leaving 2 bases unmatched. CDR3 size: 11 residues.

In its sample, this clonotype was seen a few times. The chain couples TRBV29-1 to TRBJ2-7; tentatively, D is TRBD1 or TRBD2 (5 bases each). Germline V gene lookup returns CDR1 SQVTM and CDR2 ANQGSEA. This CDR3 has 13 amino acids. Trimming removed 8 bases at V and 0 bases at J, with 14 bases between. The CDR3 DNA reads TGCAGCCGAGGGGACGGACGCTCCTACGAGCAGTACGTC. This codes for CSRGDGRSYEQYV.

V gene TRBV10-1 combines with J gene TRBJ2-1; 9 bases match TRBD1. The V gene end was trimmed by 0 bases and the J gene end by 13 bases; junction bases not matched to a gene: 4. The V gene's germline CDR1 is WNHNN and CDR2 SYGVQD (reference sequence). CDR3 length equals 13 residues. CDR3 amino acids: CASSESGTGTQFF. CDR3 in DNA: TGCGCCAGCAGTGAGTCGGGGACAGGGACACAGTTCTTC.

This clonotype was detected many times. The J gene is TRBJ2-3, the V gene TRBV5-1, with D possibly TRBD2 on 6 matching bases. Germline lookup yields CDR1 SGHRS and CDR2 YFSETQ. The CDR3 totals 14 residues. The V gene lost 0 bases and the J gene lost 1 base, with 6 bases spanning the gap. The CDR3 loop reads CASSLGEGTDTQYF. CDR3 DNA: TGCGCCAGCAGCTTGGGGGAGGGCACAGATACGCAGTATTTT.

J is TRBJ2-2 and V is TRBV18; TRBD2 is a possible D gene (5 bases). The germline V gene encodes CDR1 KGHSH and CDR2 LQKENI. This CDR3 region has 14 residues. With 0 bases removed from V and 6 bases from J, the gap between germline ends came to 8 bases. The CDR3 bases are TGTGCCAGCTCACCACCGGGAGTTTCCGGGGAGCTGTTTTTT. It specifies CASSPPGVSGELFF.

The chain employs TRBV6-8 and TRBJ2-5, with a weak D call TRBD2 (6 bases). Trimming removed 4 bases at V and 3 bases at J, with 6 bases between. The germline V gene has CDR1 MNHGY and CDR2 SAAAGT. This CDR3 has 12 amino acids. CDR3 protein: CASSCGEETQYF. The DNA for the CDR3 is TGTGCCAGCAGTTGCGGGGAAGAGACCCAGTACTTC.

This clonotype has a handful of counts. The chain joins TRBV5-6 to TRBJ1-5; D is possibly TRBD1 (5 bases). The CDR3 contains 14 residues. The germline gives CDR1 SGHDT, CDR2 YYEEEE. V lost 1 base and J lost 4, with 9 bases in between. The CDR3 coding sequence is TGTGCCAGCAGCTTGTGGGGGATGAATCAGCCCCAGCATTTT. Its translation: CASSLWGMNQPQHF.

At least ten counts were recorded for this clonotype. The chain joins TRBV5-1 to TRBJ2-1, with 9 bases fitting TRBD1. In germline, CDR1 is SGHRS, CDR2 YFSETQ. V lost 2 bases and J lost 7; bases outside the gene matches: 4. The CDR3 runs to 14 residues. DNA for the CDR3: TGCGCCAGCAGCTTTGGACAGGGGACTAATGAGCAGTTCTTC. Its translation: CASSFGQGTNEQFF.

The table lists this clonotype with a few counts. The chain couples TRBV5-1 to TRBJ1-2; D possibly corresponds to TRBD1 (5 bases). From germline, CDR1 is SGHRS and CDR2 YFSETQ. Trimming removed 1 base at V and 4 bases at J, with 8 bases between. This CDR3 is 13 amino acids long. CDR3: CASSLIQGYGYTF. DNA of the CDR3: TGCGCCAGCAGCTTGATCCAGGGCTATGGCTACACCTTC.

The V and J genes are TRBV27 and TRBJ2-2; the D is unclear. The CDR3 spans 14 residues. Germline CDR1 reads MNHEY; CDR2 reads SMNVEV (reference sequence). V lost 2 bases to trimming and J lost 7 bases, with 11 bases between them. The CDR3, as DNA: TGTGCCAGCAGTTTAAAACCCGCCGGCGGGGAGCTGTTTTTT. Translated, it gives CASSLKPAGGELFF.